Following are 28 T cell receptor beta chains from one sample sequenced in a study of blood T cell repertoires in COVID-19. Sequencing was performed with immunoSEQ multiplex PCR; in TCRdb, only in-frame clones are kept and a portion is missing. The sample includes about 120,000 clones, approximately 80% of them seen just once. Sequencing was performed on peripheral blood. Receptors were obtained from a human donor in a cohort sampled during active COVID-19.

V is TRBV5-1 and J is TRBJ1-1; the D is unclear. Germline V gene data show CDR1 as SGHRS and CDR2 as YFSETQ. CDR3 length: 13 amino acids. V lost 2 bases and J lost 7, with 12 bases in between. CDR3 sequence (DNA): TGCGCCAGCAGCTTCGGGTTGGAACGTGAAGCTTTCTTT. Encoded protein: CASSFGLEREAFF.

This rearrangement joins TRBV2 to TRBJ2-7; D unclear. The CDR3 spans 14 residues. Trimming cost V 8 bases and J 2 bases, with 16 bases left between them. Germline loops: CDR1 SNHLY, CDR2 FYNNEI. The CDR3 spells CASLVGVLAYEQYF. CDR3 nucleotides: TGTGCCAGCCTCGTTGGTGTTCTAGCCTACGAGCAGTACTTC.

V and J are TRBV4-1 and TRBJ1-5, with 7 bases identical to TRBD1. The CDR3 is 15 residues long. Trimming at V came to 5 bases and at J to 5 bases, leaving 9 bases not matched to a gene. CDR1 MGHRA and CDR2 YSYEKL come from the germline V gene. The CDR3 loop reads CASSDRVIGDQPQHF. DNA of the CDR3: TGCGCCAGCAGCGACAGGGTTATCGGGGATCAGCCCCAGCATTTT.

This clone was seen a few times. The genes are TRBV9 and TRBJ2-1, with D possibly being TRBD1 (6 bases). Trimming pared 3 bases from V and 4 bases from J, leaving 26 bases between. This CDR3 is 19 amino acids long. Germline V CDR1 and CDR2: SGDLS, YYNGEE. CDR3 amino acids: CASSGRGILSTFGYNEQFF. The CDR3 DNA reads as TGTGCCAGCAGCGGCAGGGGAATTCTGAGTACTTTCGGGTACAATGAGCAGTTCTTC.

The chain joins TRBV11-2 to TRBJ1-2; D unresolved. This CDR3 comprises 18 residues. Germline V gene lookup returns CDR1 SGHAT and CDR2 FQNNGV. V lost 0 bases and J 4 bases, leaving 21 bases between the germline ends. This chain's CDR3 is CASSLDGGINVGPYGYTF. The CDR3 nucleotides read TGTGCCAGCAGCTTAGATGGAGGAATTAATGTGGGCCCCTATGGCTACACCTTC.

V and J are TRBV9 and TRBJ2-5, with D possibly being TRBD2 (6 bases). The germline V and J ends were trimmed by 3 bases and 2 bases, with 8 bases remaining between them. Germline CDR1 is SGDLS and CDR2 is YYNGEE. The CDR3 consists of 13 residues. The CDR3 here is CASSGGLQETQYF. For the CDR3, the DNA is TGTGCCAGCAGCGGGGGACTTCAAGAGACCCAGTACTTC.

The chain joins TRBV7-9 to TRBJ2-2; 10 bases match TRBD1. V gave up 3 bases and J gave up 4 bases; unmatched junction bases: 5. In germline, CDR1 is SEHNR, CDR2 FQNEAQ (reference sequence). This CDR3 comprises 16 residues. CDR3: CASSLRGQGSTGELFF. The CDR3 nucleotides are TGTGCCAGCAGCTTGCGGGGACAGGGGAGCACCGGGGAGCTGTTTTTT.

A few counts support this clone. CDR3 DNA sequence: TGTGCCAGCTCACACCCGGGACAGGGAGGCTACAATGAAAAACTGTTTTTT. Residues: CASSHPGQGGYNEKLFF. The chain is built from TRBV18 and TRBJ1-4; the match to TRBD1 covers 9 bases. CDR1 is KGHSH and CDR2 is LQKENI in the germline V gene. The CDR3 has 17 residues. V lost 4 bases to trimming and J lost 5 bases; unmatched junction nucleotides: 11.

The rearrangement links TRBV5-1 to TRBJ1-1, with 7 positions matching TRBD1. Germline trimming cut 3 bases from V and 6 bases from J; bases unmatched to any gene: 8. Looked up from germline, CDR1 is SGHRS and CDR2 is YFSETQ. The CDR3 runs to 14 residues. The CDR3 region has the DNA TGCGCCAGCAGCTCCTGGGGGGACAGATCTGAAGCTTTCTTT. As protein: CASSSWGDRSEAFF.

The genes are TRBV6-5 and TRBJ1-1; perhaps TRBD1 as D (5 bases). Germline V gene data show CDR1 as MNHEY and CDR2 as SVGAGI. Trimming removed 4 bases at V and 5 bases at J, with 20 bases between. CDR3 size: 16 residues. The CDR3 protein is CASSFSEGRSKTEAFF. DNA of the CDR3: TGTGCCAGCAGTTTCTCGGAGGGGCGCAGTAAAACTGAAGCTTTCTTT.

The chain uses TRBV7-8 and TRBJ1-5; TRBD1 might be the D (5 bases). CDR1 is SGHVS and CDR2 is FQNEAQ in the germline V gene. The CDR3 totals 17 residues. V was cut by 5 bases and J by 1 base, with 18 bases left in between. CDR3 residues: CASSPTGGGESNQPQHF. CDR3 in DNA: TGTGCCAGCAGCCCAACCGGCGGGGGAGAGAGCAATCAGCCCCAGCATTTT.

V is TRBV5-6 and J is TRBJ2-5, with D possibly being TRBD2 (5 bases). The CDR3 is 16 residues long. CDR1 SGHDT and CDR2 YYEEEE come from the germline V gene. V was clipped by 4 bases and J by 1 base, with 17 bases between them. The CDR3: CASSPGTGSVQETQYF. DNA for the CDR3: TGTGCCAGCAGCCCCGGAACGGGATCCGTCCAAGAGACCCAGTACTTC.

This clone was picked up one time. The chain combines TRBV6-5 with TRBJ1-2; D gene uncertain. CDR3 length: 12 residues. V was clipped by 9 bases and J by 4 bases, with 12 bases between them. Germline CDR1 reads MNHEY; CDR2 reads SVGAGI. The CDR3 protein is CASEAESYGYTF. Written as DNA, the CDR3 is TGTGCCAGTGAAGCGGAATCCTATGGCTACACCTTC.

This clone was recorded once. The J gene is TRBJ2-7, the V gene TRBV10-3, with a weak D call TRBD1 (6 bases). V lost 8 bases and J 0 bases, leaving 14 bases between the germline ends. Germline V gives CDR1 ENHRY, CDR2 SYGVKD. This CDR3 is 14 amino acids long. DNA of the CDR3: TGTGCCATCGGAAAGGGGGAATTCTCCTACGAGCAGTACTTC. Protein sequence: CAIGKGEFSYEQYF.

This clone came up once. The chain joins TRBV5-4 to TRBJ1-2; D might be TRBD1 (6 bases). CDR1 is SGHNT and CDR2 is YYREEE in the germline V gene (reference sequence). The CDR3 is 14 amino acids. Trimming took 3 bases from V and 2 from J, leaving 11 bases between them. This chain's CDR3 is CASSWADRNYGYTF. Written as DNA, the CDR3 is TGTGCCAGCAGCTGGGCCGACAGGAACTATGGCTACACCTTC.

The chain's CDR3 is CASRTGALNTEAFF. As DNA, the CDR3 is TGTGCCAGCAGGACAGGGGCTCTGAACACTGAAGCTTTCTTT. This rearrangement joins TRBV25-1 to TRBJ1-1, with TRBD1 matching 8 bases. Germline V gene data show CDR1 as MGHDK and CDR2 as SYGVNS. The length of the CDR3 is 14 residues. With V trimmed by 6 bases and J by 0 bases, 3 bases remained unmatched.

V usage is TRBV10-3 and J usage is TRBJ2-5, with 12 bases fitting TRBD2. V lost 4 bases to trimming and J lost 5 bases; unmatched junction nucleotides: 8. This CDR3 contains 16 residues. The germline gives CDR1 ENHRY, CDR2 SYGVKD. The CDR3 coding sequence is TGTGCCATCAGTGGCGGGCTAGCGGGGGGGCAGGAGACCCAGTACTTC. Protein product: CAISGGLAGGQETQYF.

The CDR3 DNA sequence: TGTGCCAGCAGCAACAGGGTGACCTACACCTTC. Translated: CASSNRVTYTF. The chain links TRBV7-9 to TRBJ1-2, with D possibly matching TRBD1 (6 bases). Trimming pared 5 bases from V and 10 bases from J, leaving 11 bases between. The CDR3 length is 11 residues. Germline CDR1 and CDR2: SEHNR and FQNEAQ (reference sequence).

V gene TRBV5-8 combines with J gene TRBJ2-4, with D possibly matching TRBD1 (7 bases). Trimming shortened V by 4 bases and J by 8 bases, and 19 bases separated the two germline ends. From germline, CDR1 is SGHTS and CDR2 YDEGEE. CDR3 length: 15 amino acids. DNA for the CDR3: TGTGCCAGCAGCGCGCTAGCGACAGGGTTTGACATTCAGTACTTC. Its protein is CASSALATGFDIQYF.

The CDR3 DNA reads TGTGCCAGCAGCCAAGAGCTAGCGGGCCACAATGAGCAGTTCTTC. It codes for CASSQELAGHNEQFF. The chain recombines TRBV3-1 (or the pseudogene TRBV3-2) with TRBJ2-1, with 8 bases that match TRBD2. This CDR3 spans 15 amino acids. V was clipped by 0 bases and J by 5 bases; unmatched bases: 3. CDR1 LGHDT and CDR2 YNNKEL come from the germline V gene (reference sequence).

The chain is built from TRBV5-1 and TRBJ1-1; possible D gene TRBD1, 5 bases. Between the trimmed V and J ends, which lost 1 base and 3 bases, there was a span of 13 bases. The CDR3 spans 15 residues. The germline V gene encodes CDR1 SGHRS and CDR2 YFSETQ. DNA of the CDR3: TGCGCCAGCAGCTTGATCGGGGGGGAAGACACTGAAGCTTTCTTT. Translation gives CASSLIGGEDTEAFF.

V and J are TRBV5-1 and TRBJ2-5; 7 bases line up with TRBD1. The V segment lost 0 bases and the J segment 5 bases; nucleotides outside the gene matches: 7. The germline CDR1 and CDR2 sequences are SGHRS and YFSETQ. The CDR3 contains 15 residues. The CDR3 loop reads CASSLEGASAETQYF. The CDR3 DNA reads TGCGCCAGCAGCTTGGAGGGGGCAAGCGCGGAGACCCAGTACTTC.

V usage is TRBV20-1 and J usage is TRBJ1-2; maybe TRBD1 (5 bases). CDR3 length: 10 residues. The V gene lost 6 bases and the J gene lost 8 bases, with 10 bases spanning the gap. Germline V gene data show CDR1 as DFQATT and CDR2 as SNEGSKA (reference sequence). The CDR3, as DNA: TGCAGTGCCTATCGACAGGGCTACACCTTC. It codes for CSAYRQGYTF.

The rearrangement joins TRBV18 to TRBJ2-1; tentatively, D is TRBD2 (6 bases). CDR1 and CDR2 from the germline V gene are KGHSH and LQKENI. V was cut by 3 bases and J by 3 bases, with 12 bases left in between. The CDR3 contains 15 residues. The CDR3 loop is CASSPVAEVYNEQFF. CDR3 DNA: TGTGCCAGCTCACCCGTAGCGGAGGTCTACAATGAGCAGTTCTTC.

The chain recombines TRBV7-5 with TRBJ2-2; the table's TRBD2 call for D was not verified on the DNA. TRBV7-5 is deemed a pseudogene. The length of the CDR3 is 17 residues. The CDR3 sequence: CARSYNLLAGNTGELFF. Here the CDR3 DNA reads TGTGCCAGAAGCTACAACCTACTAGCGGGAAACACCGGGGAGCTGTTTTTT.

This clone was seen just once. This rearrangement joins TRBV28 to TRBJ1-2; D remains unclear. V lost 5 bases and J lost 5, with 18 bases in between. Germline values: CDR1 MDHEN, CDR2 SYDVKM. The CDR3 is 15 residues long. The CDR3 here is CASSPPRGLGYGYTF. The CDR3 region has the DNA TGTGCCAGCAGTCCCCCCCGAGGTCTTGGGTATGGCTACACCTTC.

The chain carries TRBV4-1 and TRBJ2-5, with D possibly being TRBD1 (5 bases). Trimming left V 3 bases short and J 4 bases short, with 9 bases between. This CDR3 comprises 13 residues. Germline CDR1 reads MGHRA; CDR2 reads YSYEKL. CDR3 in DNA: TGCGCCAGCAGCCACCAGGGCATAGAGACCCAGTACTTC. Translation gives CASSHQGIETQYF.

Here the CDR3 reads CASSFRQGNTGELFF. As DNA, the CDR3 is TGTGCCAGCAGCTTCAGACAGGGGAACACCGGGGAGCTGTTTTTT. V usage is TRBV5-4 and J usage is TRBJ2-2; 7 nucleotides agree with TRBD1. The CDR3 has 15 amino acids. Looked up from germline, CDR1 is SGHNT and CDR2 is YYREEE (reference sequence). V shed 2 bases and J 1 base; nucleotides not matched to a gene: 2.